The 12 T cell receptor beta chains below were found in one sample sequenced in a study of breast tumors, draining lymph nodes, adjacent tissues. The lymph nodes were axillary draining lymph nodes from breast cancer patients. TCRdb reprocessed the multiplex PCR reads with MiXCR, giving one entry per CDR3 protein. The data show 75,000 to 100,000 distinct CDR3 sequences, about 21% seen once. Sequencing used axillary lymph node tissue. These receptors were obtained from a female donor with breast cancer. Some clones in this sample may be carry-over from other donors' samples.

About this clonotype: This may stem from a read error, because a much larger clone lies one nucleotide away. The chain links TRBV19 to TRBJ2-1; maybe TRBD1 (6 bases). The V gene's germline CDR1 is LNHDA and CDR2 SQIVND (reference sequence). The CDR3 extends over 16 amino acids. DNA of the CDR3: TGTGCCAGTAGTATAGAAGGGGGAAGCTCCCACAATGAGCAGTTCTTC. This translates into CASSIEGGSSHNEQFF.

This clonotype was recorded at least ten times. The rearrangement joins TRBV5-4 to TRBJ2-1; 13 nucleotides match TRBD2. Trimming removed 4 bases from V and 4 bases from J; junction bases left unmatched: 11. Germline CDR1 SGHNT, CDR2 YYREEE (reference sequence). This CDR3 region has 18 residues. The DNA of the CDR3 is TGTGCCAGCAGCCCTCCTCCGAGGGGACTAGCGGGATACAATGAGCAGTTCTTC. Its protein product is CASSPPPRGLAGYNEQFF.

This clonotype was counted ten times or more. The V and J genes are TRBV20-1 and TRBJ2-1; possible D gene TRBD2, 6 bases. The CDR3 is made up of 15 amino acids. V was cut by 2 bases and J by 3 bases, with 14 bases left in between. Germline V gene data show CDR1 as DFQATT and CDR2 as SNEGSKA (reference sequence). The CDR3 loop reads CSARKETRGYNEQFF. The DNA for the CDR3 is TGCAGTGCTAGAAAGGAGACTAGGGGCTACAATGAGCAGTTCTTC.

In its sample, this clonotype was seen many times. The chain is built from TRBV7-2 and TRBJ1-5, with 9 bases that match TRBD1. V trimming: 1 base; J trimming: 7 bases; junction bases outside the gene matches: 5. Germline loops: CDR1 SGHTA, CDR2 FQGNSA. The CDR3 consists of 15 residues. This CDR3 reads CASSLGTGDAQPQHF. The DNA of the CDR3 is TGTGCCAGCAGCTTAGGGACAGGGGACGCCCAGCCCCAGCATTTT.

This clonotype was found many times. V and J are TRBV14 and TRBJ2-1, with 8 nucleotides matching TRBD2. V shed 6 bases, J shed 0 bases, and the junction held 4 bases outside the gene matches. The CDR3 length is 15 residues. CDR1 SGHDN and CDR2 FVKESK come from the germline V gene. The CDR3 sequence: CASSTSGSSYNEQFF. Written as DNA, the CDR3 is TGTGCCAGCAGTACGAGCGGGAGCTCCTACAATGAGCAGTTCTTC.

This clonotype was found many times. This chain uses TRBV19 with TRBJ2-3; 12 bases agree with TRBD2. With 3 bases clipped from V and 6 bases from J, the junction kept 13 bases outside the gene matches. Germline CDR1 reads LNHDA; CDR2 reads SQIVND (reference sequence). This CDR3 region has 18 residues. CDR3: CASSILAGGPLGSDTQYF. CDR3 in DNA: TGTGCCAGTAGTATTCTAGCGGGAGGGCCCCTTGGCTCGGATACGCAGTATTTT.

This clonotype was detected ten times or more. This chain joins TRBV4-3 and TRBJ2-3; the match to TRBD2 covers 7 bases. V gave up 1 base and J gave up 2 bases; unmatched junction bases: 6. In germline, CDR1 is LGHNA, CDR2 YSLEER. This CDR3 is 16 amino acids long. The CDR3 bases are TGCGCCAGCAGCCAAGTTTTGGCGGGAGTCACAGATACGCAGTATTTT. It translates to CASSQVLAGVTDTQYF.

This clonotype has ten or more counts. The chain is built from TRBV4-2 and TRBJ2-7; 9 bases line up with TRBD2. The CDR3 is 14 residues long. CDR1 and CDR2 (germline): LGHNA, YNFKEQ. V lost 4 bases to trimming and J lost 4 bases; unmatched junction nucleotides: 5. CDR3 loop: CASSPRLAAYEQYF. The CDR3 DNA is TGTGCCAGCAGCCCCAGACTAGCGGCTTACGAGCAGTACTTC.

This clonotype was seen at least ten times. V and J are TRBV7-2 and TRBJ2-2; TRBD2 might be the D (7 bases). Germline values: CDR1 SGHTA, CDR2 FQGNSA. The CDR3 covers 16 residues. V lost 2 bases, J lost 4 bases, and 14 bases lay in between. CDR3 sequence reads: CASSLFGGLGTGELFF. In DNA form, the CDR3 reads TGTGCCAGCAGCTTATTCGGGGGGCTCGGCACCGGGGAGCTGTTTTTT.

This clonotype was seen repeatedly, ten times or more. CDR3 residues: CASSIGGQDYGYTF. The CDR3 DNA reads TGTGCCAGTAGTATCGGGGGCCAGGACTATGGCTACACCTTC. V usage is TRBV19 and J usage is TRBJ1-2; D is possibly TRBD1 (6 bases). This CDR3 is 14 amino acids long. The V gene lost 3 bases and the J gene lost 3 bases, with 11 bases spanning the gap. CDR1 and CDR2 (germline): LNHDA, SQIVND (reference sequence).

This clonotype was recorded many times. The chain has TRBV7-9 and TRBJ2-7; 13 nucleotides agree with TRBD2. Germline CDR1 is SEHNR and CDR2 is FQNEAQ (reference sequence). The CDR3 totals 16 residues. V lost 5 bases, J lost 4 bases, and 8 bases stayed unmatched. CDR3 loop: CASSPGTSGKGYEQYF. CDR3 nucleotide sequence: TGTGCCAGCAGCCCAGGGACTAGCGGGAAGGGATACGAGCAGTACTTC.

In DNA form, the CDR3 reads TGTGCCAGCAGTCGGAATCCGTTAGCTAACTATGGCTACACCTTC. It encodes CASSRNPLANYGYTF. The rearrangement uses TRBV27 and TRBJ1-2; unclear D gene. The CDR3 runs 15 residues. The V and J ends lost 5 bases and 0 bases respectively, with 13 bases between them. Looked up from germline, CDR1 is MNHEY and CDR2 is SMNVEV (reference sequence).